This T cell receptor (beta chain) came from a study of blood T cell repertoires in COVID-19. Participants were aged 18 to 89 years, lived in roughly 25 US areas, and enrolled virtually. Membership in each cohort depended on participant-reported clinical history. Germline CDR1 reads SGHTA; CDR2 reads FQGNSA. The V end was cut by 8 bases, the J end by 6 bases, with 20 bases between. This CDR3 region has 14 residues. This clone occurred a few times. In the study's own analysis: Reference gene primer amplification in the assay estimated nucleated cell counts. Clones were sequenced by immunoSEQ multiplex PCR, and TCRdb holds only the in-frame ones, with some missing. Clonal size and the V and J genes are those of that table, whereas D and trimming came from the DNA. The data show 210,000 or so clones, around 81% seen once.

The V call is TRBV7-2, the J call TRBJ2-7, with D possibly being TRBD2 (6 bases). This clonotype was obtained from a man between 25 and 39 years old with acute COVID-19. Specimen: PBMCs or T cells enriched from blood (not recorded which). The DNA for the CDR3 is TGTGCCAGCGGCGGGGCAGGGTTTTCGTCCGAGCAGTACTTC. Amino acids: CASGGAGFSSEQYF. The full variable domain, in which reference TRBV7-2 and TRBJ2-7 provide the parts outside the CDR3, is GAGVSQSPSNKVTEKGKDVELRCDPISGHTALYWYRQSLGQGLEFLIYFQGNSAPDKSGLPSDRFSAERTGGSVSTLTIQRTQQEDSAVYLCASGGAGFSSEQYFGPGTRLTVT.